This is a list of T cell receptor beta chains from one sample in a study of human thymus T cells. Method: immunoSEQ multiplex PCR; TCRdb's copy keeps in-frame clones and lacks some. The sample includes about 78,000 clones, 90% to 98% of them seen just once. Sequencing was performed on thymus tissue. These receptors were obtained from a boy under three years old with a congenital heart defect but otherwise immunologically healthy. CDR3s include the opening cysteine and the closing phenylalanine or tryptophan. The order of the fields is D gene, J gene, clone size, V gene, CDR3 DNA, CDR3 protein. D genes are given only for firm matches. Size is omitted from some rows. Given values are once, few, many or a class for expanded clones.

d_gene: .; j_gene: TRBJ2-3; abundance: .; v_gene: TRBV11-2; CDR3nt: TGTGCCAGCAGCCAATGCGCAGGGACGGGCACAGATACGCAGTATTTT; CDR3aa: CASSQCAGTGTDTQYF
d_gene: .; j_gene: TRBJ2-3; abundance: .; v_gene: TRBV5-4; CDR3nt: TGTGCCAGCAGCGCCGGGGACACAGATACGCAGTATTTT; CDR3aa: CASSAGDTDTQYF
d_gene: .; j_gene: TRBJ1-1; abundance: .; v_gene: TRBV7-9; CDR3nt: TGTGCCAGCAGCTTCCGCCAGCCTGCTACACTGAACACTGAAGCTTTCTTT; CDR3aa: CASSFRQPATLNTEAFF
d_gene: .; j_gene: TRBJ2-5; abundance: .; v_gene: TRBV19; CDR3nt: TGTGCCACCAAGAAACACTGGGCGAAAGAGACCCAGTACTTC; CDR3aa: CATKKHWAKETQYF
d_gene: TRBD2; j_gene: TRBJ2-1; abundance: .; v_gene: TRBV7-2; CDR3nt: TGTGCCAGCAGCTTAGGTCTCCTAGCGGGAGACAGCAATGAGCAGTTCTTC; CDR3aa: CASSLGLLAGDSNEQFF
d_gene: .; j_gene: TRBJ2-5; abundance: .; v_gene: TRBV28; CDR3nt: TGTGCCAGCAGTATTTGTACCCTGTCGGACAGCCGCCAAGAGACCCAGTACTTC; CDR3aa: CASSICTLSDSRQETQYF
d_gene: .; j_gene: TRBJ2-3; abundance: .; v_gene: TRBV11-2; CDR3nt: TGTGCCAGCAGCTTATTTCCGGGAGAGCGAACGCAGTATTTT; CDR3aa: CASSLFPGERTQYF
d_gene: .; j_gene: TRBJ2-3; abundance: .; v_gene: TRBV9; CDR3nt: TGTGCCAGCAGCACCCTCCAGGGAACTACCACAGATACGCAGTATTTT; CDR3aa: CASSTLQGTTTDTQYF
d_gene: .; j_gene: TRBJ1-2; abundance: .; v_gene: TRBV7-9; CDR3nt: TGTGCCAGCAGCTTAGGGGTCCCCGAGACAAATTATGGCTACACCTTC; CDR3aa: CASSLGVPETNYGYTF
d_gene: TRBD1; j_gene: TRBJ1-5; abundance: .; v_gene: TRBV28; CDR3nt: TGTGCCAGCAGTCGGAGGGGAGGGGGCAATGGCAATCAGCCCCAGCATTTT; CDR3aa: CASSRRGGGNGNQPQHF
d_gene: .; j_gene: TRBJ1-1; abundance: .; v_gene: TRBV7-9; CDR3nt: TGTGCCACCCCACAGAACGGGGACACTGAAGCTTTCTTT; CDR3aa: CATPQNGDTEAFF
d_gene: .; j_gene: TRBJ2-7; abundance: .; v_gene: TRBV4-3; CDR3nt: TGCGCCAGCAGCCAAGAACGAGCAGGCCCTTGGGAGCAGTACTTC; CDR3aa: CASSQERAGPWEQYF
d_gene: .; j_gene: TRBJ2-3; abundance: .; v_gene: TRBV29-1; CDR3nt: TGCAGCGTCGAGGACAGCCCCCGCACAGATACGCAGTATTTT; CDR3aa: CSVEDSPRTDTQYF
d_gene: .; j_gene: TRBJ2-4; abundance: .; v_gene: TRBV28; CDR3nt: TGTGCCAGCCTAAGCATCGAAAACATTCAGTACTTC; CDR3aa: CASLSIENIQYF
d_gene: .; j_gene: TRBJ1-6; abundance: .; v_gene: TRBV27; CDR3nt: TGTGCCAGCAGTAGCTTAATGGCATCACCCCTCCACTTT; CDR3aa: CASSSLMASPLHF
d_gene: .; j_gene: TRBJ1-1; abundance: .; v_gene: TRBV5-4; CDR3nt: TGTGCCAGCAGCTTCGAGACTAGCAGGGCTTTCTTT; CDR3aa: CASSFETSRAFF
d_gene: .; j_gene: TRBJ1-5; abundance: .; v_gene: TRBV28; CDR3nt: TGTGCCAGGACAGTCGATCAGCCCCAGCATTTT; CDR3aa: CARTVDQPQHF
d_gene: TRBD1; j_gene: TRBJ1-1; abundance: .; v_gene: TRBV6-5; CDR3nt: TGTGCCAGCAGAGGTCGGGACAGCTTGAACACTGAAGCTTTCTTT; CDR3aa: CASRGRDSLNTEAFF
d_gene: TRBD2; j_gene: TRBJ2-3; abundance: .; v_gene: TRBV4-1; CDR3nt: TGCGCCAGCAGCCAAGAACAACGAGGGACTAGCGGGAGGGGTAGCACAGATACGCAGTATTTT; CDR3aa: CASSQEQRGTSGRGSTDTQYF
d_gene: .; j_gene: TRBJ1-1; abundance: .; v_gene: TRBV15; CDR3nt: TGTGCCACCAGCAGATCCCCGAGGAAGGTTCCGAACACTGAAGCTTTCTTT; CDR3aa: CATSRSPRKVPNTEAFF
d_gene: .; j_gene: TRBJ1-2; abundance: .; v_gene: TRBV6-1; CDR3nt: TGTGCCAGCAGTGAATGGCGGACCTATGGCTACACCTTC; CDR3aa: CASSEWRTYGYTF
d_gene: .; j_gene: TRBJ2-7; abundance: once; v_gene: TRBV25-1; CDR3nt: TGTGCCAGCACCCCTCGGGGCCCTTCGGACGAGCAGTACTTC; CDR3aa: CASTPRGPSDEQYF
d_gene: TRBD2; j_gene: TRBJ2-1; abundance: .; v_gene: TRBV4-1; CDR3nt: TGCGCCAGCAGCCAAGATCGAATGGCGGGAGGGGAGTTTGGTGAGCAGTTCTTC; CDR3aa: CASSQDRMAGGEFGEQFF
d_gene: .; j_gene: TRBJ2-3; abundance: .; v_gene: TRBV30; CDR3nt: TGTGCCTGGAGGGGACCGGAAGATACGCAGTATTTT; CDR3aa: CAWRGPEDTQYF
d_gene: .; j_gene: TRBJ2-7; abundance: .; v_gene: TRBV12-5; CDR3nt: TGTGCTAGTGGTCTGGGACCTATAGGGTACTTC; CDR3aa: CASGLGPIGYF
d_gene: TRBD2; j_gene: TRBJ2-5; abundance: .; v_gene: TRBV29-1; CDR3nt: TGCAGCGGATGGGTGGGGACTAGCAACCGGGAGACCCAGTACTTC; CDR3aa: CSGWVGTSNRETQYF
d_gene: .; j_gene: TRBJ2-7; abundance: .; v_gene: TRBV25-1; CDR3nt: TGTGCCAGCAGTCGGGACGGCTACGAGCAGTACTTC; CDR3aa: CASSRDGYEQYF